The 27 T cell receptor beta chains below come from one sample, sequenced in a study of T cell changes during pregnancy in multiple sclerosis. Generated by immunoSEQ multiplex PCR, the TCRdb table keeps only in-frame clones and is missing some. The table lists 70,000 to 100,000 clones, approximately 95% of them singletons, with 4.3% in the top ten. Here the sequenced sample was peripheral blood, taken in the first trimester of pregnancy. The source is a female donor with multiple sclerosis, enrolled in a pregnancy study.

The chain employs TRBV6-5 and TRBJ1-3; a weak D match, TRBD1 (5 bases). CDR1 MNHEY and CDR2 SVGAGI come from the germline V gene. Trimming removed 5 bases from V and 1 base from J, with 9 bases in between. The CDR3 loop spans 14 amino acids. CDR3 residues: CASSLGGSGNTIYF. The CDR3 coding sequence is TGTGCCAGCAGTCTCGGGGGGTCTGGAAACACCATATATTTT.

The CDR3 loop reads CASSKGQGADHSNQPQHF. The CDR3 DNA reads TGTGCCAGTAGTAAGGGACAGGGGGCGGACCATAGCAATCAGCCCCAGCATTTT. The chain carries TRBV19 and TRBJ1-5, with 12 nucleotides matching TRBD1. This CDR3 spans 18 amino acids. The germline V gene has CDR1 LNHDA and CDR2 SQIVND (reference sequence). J gave up 0 bases and V 4 bases, and 7 bases lay outside the gene matches.

The chain carries TRBV11-2 and TRBJ2-7, with TRBD2 matching 10 bases. Unmatched junction bases numbered 9, after V lost 1 base and J lost 3 bases. The germline CDR1 and CDR2 sequences are SGHAT and FQNNGV. The CDR3 loop spans 17 amino acids. The CDR3 DNA sequence: TGTGCCAGCAGCTTAGGATTAGCACTAGCGGGGAGCTACGAGCAGTACTTC. Its protein product is CASSLGLALAGSYEQYF.

This chain uses TRBV10-1 with TRBJ2-7; tentatively, D is TRBD1 (6 bases). Germline assignment: CDR1 WNHNN and CDR2 SYGVQD (reference sequence). The V end was cut by 8 bases, the J end by 6 bases, with 11 bases between. The CDR3 runs 11 residues. The CDR3 is CASGRGIEQYF. The DNA for the CDR3 is TGCGCCAGCGGAAGGGGGATCGAGCAGTACTTC.

The rearrangement uses TRBV29-1 and TRBJ2-6; tentative D call: TRBD1 (6 bases). V shed 4 bases and J shed 2 bases, with 21 bases lying between them. The V gene's germline CDR1 is SQVTM and CDR2 ANQGSEA. This CDR3 has 18 residues. CDR3 amino acids: CSVVGSGERGAGANVLTF. The CDR3 nucleotides read TGCAGCGTTGTCGGCTCAGGGGAAAGGGGAGCTGGGGCCAACGTCCTGACTTTC.

This chain links TRBV5-1 with TRBJ2-1, with 10 bases lining up with TRBD2. Trimming cost V 4 bases and J 4 bases; bases outside gene matches: 8. Germline V CDR1 and CDR2: SGHRS, YFSETQ. This CDR3 has 16 amino acids. DNA for the CDR3: TGCGCCAGCAGCCGCCCCCTAGCGGGGGATTACAATGAGCAGTTCTTC. This gives the protein CASSRPLAGDYNEQFF.

Written as DNA, the CDR3 is TGTGCCAGCTCACCTCTGGGCGGGGGGGCCGCCGCCACGCAGTATTTT. As protein: CASSPLGGGAAATQYF. The chain couples TRBV18 to TRBJ2-3, with 9 bases that match TRBD2. Germline CDR1 and CDR2: KGHSH and LQKENI. CDR3 size: 16 residues. The V gene end was trimmed by 3 bases and the J gene end by 9 bases; junction bases not matched to a gene: 13.

J is TRBJ2-5 and V is TRBV19, with 7 bases identical to TRBD1. The germline CDR1 and CDR2 sequences are LNHDA and SQIVND (reference sequence). V was pared by 6 bases and J by 4 bases, with 11 bases of the junction left unmatched. The CDR3 length is 15 residues. CDR3 protein: CASRKDRALGETQYF. DNA for the CDR3: TGTGCCAGTAGGAAAGACAGGGCATTAGGAGAGACCCAGTACTTC.

The V gene is TRBV1, the J gene TRBJ2-1; the table's D call of TRBD2 was not tested on the DNA. TRBV1 is an annotated pseudogene. The CDR3 runs to 15 residues. The CDR3 DNA sequence: TGCACCAGCAGCCAACCGGGACTAGCGTCATATGAGCAGTTCTTC. It codes for CTSSQPGLASYEQFF.

This sequence joins TRBV6-5 and TRBJ2-5; tentative D call: TRBD2 (6 bases). The V end was cut by 0 bases, the J end by 4 bases, with 9 bases between. The CDR3 extends over 14 amino acids. The germline gives CDR1 MNHEY, CDR2 SVGAGI. The CDR3, as DNA: TGTGCCAGCAGTTACTCGACGGGGGTAGAGACCCAGTACTTC. Encoded protein: CASSYSTGVETQYF.

The V and J genes are TRBV9 and TRBJ1-3; 9 bases map to TRBD1. Germline CDR1 reads SGDLS; CDR2 reads YYNGEE. V was clipped by 5 bases and J by 1 base; unmatched bases: 4. The CDR3 covers 15 residues. CDR3 in amino acids: CASSKQGASGNTIYF. The CDR3 DNA sequence: TGTGCCAGCAGTAAACAGGGGGCATCTGGAAACACCATATATTTT.

This chain links TRBV9 with TRBJ2-7; 10 bases fit TRBD1. With 0 bases clipped from V and 6 bases from J, the junction kept 3 bases outside the gene matches. The CDR3 loop spans 14 amino acids. Germline loops: CDR1 SGDLS, CDR2 YYNGEE. The CDR3 loop reads CASSVGDRGFEQYF. Here the CDR3 DNA reads TGTGCCAGCAGCGTAGGGGACAGGGGTTTCGAGCAGTACTTC.

The chain is built from TRBV4-2 and TRBJ1-2, with D perhaps matching TRBD1 (5 bases). Germline V gives CDR1 LGHNA, CDR2 YNFKEQ. V lost 1 base, J lost 0 bases, and 12 bases lay in between. The CDR3 spans 16 residues. CDR3 sequence (DNA): TGTGCCAGCAGCCAAGTGACTGCGGACACTAACTATGGCTACACCTTC. Residues: CASSQVTADTNYGYTF.

This chain links TRBV11-2 with TRBJ2-5; 10 nucleotides line up with TRBD2. The junction had 10 bases not matched to a gene; V was cut back by 2 bases and J by 4 bases. CDR1 is SGHAT, CDR2 FQNNGV, per germline. The CDR3 is 17 amino acids. As DNA, the CDR3 is TGTGCCAGCAGCTTAATAGCGGGGGGCGCAGTTGTAGAGACCCAGTACTTC. Protein sequence: CASSLIAGGAVVETQYF. The variable domain in full, with the rest retrieved from reference TRBV11-2 and TRBJ2-5, is EAGVAQSPRYKIIEKRQSVAFWCNPISGHATLYWYQQILGQGPKLLIQFQNNGVVDDSQLPKDRFSAERLKGVDSTLKIQPAKLEDSAVYLCASSLIAGGAVVETQYFGPGTRLLVL.

The chain employs TRBV7-9 and TRBJ1-2; D is unresolved. Deletions cut 6 bases from V and 2 bases from J, with 19 bases between. The germline gives CDR1 SEHNR, CDR2 FQNEAQ (reference sequence). The CDR3 is made up of 16 amino acids. CDR3 DNA: TGTGCCAGCAGTCCTCTCTCCGGGGATGTCAACTATGGCTACACCTTC. It encodes CASSPLSGDVNYGYTF.

The chain carries TRBV6-1 and TRBJ1-2, with TRBD1 identical over 7 bases. Trimming removed 2 bases from V and 7 bases from J; junction bases left unmatched: 4. Germline V CDR1 and CDR2: MNHNS, SASEGT. This CDR3 has 13 residues. The CDR3 nucleotides are TGTGCCAGCAGTGAATCGACAGGGAGTGGCTACACCTTC. Translating it yields CASSESTGSGYTF.

This rearrangement joins TRBV7-8 to TRBJ1-1; 7 bases match TRBD1. Per germline, CDR1 SGHVS and CDR2 FQNEAQ. The ends lost 1 base at V and 11 bases at J; junction bases unmatched: 4. The CDR3 loop spans 12 amino acids. Here the CDR3 reads CASSLGRGDAFF. DNA of the CDR3: TGTGCCAGCAGCTTAGGCAGGGGGGATGCTTTCTTT.

V usage is TRBV4-2 and J usage is TRBJ2-3; TRBD2 is a possible D gene (6 bases). Germline lookup yields CDR1 LGHNA and CDR2 YNFKEQ. This CDR3 spans 17 amino acids. Between the trimmed V and J ends, which lost 0 bases and 6 bases, there was a span of 19 bases. The chain's CDR3 is CASSQESGGVGGDTQYF. The CDR3, as DNA: TGTGCCAGCAGCCAAGAATCAGGCGGGGTCGGTGGGGATACGCAGTATTTT.

Concerning this clone: Different DNA sequences within this sample yield the same CDR3. This chain uses TRBV6-1 with TRBJ1-4, with TRBD1 matching 8 bases. Germline CDR1 MNHNS, CDR2 SASEGT. The junction had 2 bases not matched to a gene; V was cut back by 1 base and J by 7 bases. The CDR3 loop spans 14 amino acids. The CDR3 coding sequence is TGTGCCAGCAGTGAAGGGACAGGGAGTGAAAAACTGTTTTTT. Its protein is CASSEGTGSEKLFF.

This clone is a singleton in its sample. This rearrangement joins TRBV6-5 to TRBJ1-2, with 8 positions matching TRBD1. Germline V CDR1 and CDR2: MNHEY, SVGAGI. The ends lost 2 bases at V and 8 bases at J; junction bases unmatched: 7. This CDR3 has 14 amino acids. The CDR3 protein is CASSYGAGGHGYTF. The CDR3 region has the DNA TGTGCCAGCAGTTACGGGGCAGGGGGCCACGGCTACACCTTC.

The chain couples TRBV6-4 to TRBJ2-3; tentatively, D is TRBD2 (7 bases). Trimming took off 0 bases at V and 3 bases at J, with 13 bases between the two ends. Germline V gives CDR1 MRHNA, CDR2 SNTAGT. The CDR3 extends over 16 amino acids. CDR3 loop: CASSDSGGGLTDTQYF. In DNA, the CDR3 is TGTGCCAGCAGTGACTCTGGGGGGGGCTTGACAGATACGCAGTATTTT.

The rearrangement uses TRBV7-9 and TRBJ2-7, with a possible D match to TRBD1 (5 bases). V shed 2 bases and J shed 1 base, with 18 bases lying between them. The CDR3 sequence is 17 residues long. Germline V gene lookup returns CDR1 SEHNR and CDR2 FQNEAQ (reference sequence). CDR3 residues: CASSLPSDTTGSYEQYF. For the CDR3, the DNA is TGTGCCAGCAGCTTACCCTCGGACACCACCGGGTCCTACGAGCAGTACTTC.

This clone was seen just once. The chain joins TRBV19 to TRBJ2-1, with TRBD2 matching 11 bases. The CDR3 covers 16 residues. Per the germline V gene, CDR1 is LNHDA and CDR2 is SQIVND (reference sequence). The V gene end was trimmed by 5 bases and the J gene end by 2 bases; junction bases not matched to a gene: 5. This CDR3 reads CASSPTSGATYNEQFF. The CDR3 DNA reads as TGTGCCAGTAGTCCGACTAGCGGGGCCACCTACAATGAGCAGTTCTTC.

The chain is built from TRBV7-9 and TRBJ1-1, with 7 nucleotides matching TRBD1. The CDR3 is made up of 14 amino acids. The V segment lost 3 bases and the J segment 4 bases; nucleotides outside the gene matches: 5. Germline V lookup: CDR1 SEHNR, CDR2 FQNEAQ (reference sequence). CDR3 in DNA: TGTGCCAGCAGCTTCAAGACAGGGACCACTGAAGCTTTCTTT. Translation gives CASSFKTGTTEAFF.

The rearrangement uses TRBV4-1 and TRBJ1-4; TRBD1 might be the D (5 bases). The CDR3 is made up of 16 amino acids. Germline V CDR1 and CDR2: MGHRA, YSYEKL. Trimming stripped 1 base from V and 8 bases from J, with 17 bases between. The CDR3 bases are TGCGCCAGCAGCCAAGGGGGGGGGTGGACCGAAGAAAAACTGTTTTTT. Translated: CASSQGGGWTEEKLFF.

V and J are TRBV19 and TRBJ1-2, with D unresolved. Germline lookup yields CDR1 LNHDA and CDR2 SQIVND (reference sequence). This CDR3 has 12 amino acids. Trimming pared 3 bases from V and 11 bases from J, leaving 13 bases between. For the CDR3, the DNA is TGTGCCAGTAGTATTTTTAGAGATGCTTACACCTTC. Its protein is CASSIFRDAYTF. Filled out from reference TRBV19 and TRBJ1-2, the complete variable domain reads DGGITQSPKYLFRKEGQNVTLSCEQNLNHDAMYWYRQDPGQGLRLIYYSQIVNDFQKGDIAEGYSVSREKKESFPLTVTSAQKNPTAFYLCASSIFRDAYTFGSGTRLTVV.

The chain is built from TRBV5-4 and TRBJ2-2; 11 positions match TRBD2. The germline V gene encodes CDR1 SGHNT and CDR2 YYREEE (reference sequence). The V gene end was trimmed by 4 bases and the J gene end by 0 bases; junction bases not matched to a gene: 2. The CDR3 extends over 16 amino acids. CDR3 DNA: TGTGCCAGCAGCAAGGGACTAGCGGCGAACACCGGGGAGCTGTTTTTT. Amino acids: CASSKGLAANTGELFF.